The following is a T cell receptor (beta chain) sequence with its context. In the authors' workflow: Estimation of nucleated cell counts relied on the amplification of reference gene primers. The assay was immunoSEQ multiplex PCR, and TCRdb's table has in-frame clones only and misses some. That table gives V, J and clone size, and the DNA gave D and trimming. The sample lists 200,000 or so clones; approximately 84% were seen once. V was clipped by 6 bases and J by 5 bases, with 25 bases between them. There are 17 residues in the CDR3. Germline values: CDR1 MGHDK, CDR2 SYGVNS. This specimen belongs to a study of blood T cell repertoires in COVID-19. For the study at large: Sites across the United States, Italy and Spain contributed samples from acute and convalescent COVID-19. PBMCs, B-cell-depleted T cells, or T cells were the source of the cDNA or gDNA that made up the material.

The V gene is TRBV25-1, the J gene TRBJ1-2; D perhaps matches TRBD1 (6 bases). The specimen sequenced was peripheral blood. The sequence was obtained from a human donor with acute or convalescent COVID-19. The donor label of this sample is uncertain. The CDR3 DNA follows: TGTGCCAGCAGCGCCCCCCCACAGGGCCCAACCTCTTATGGCTACACCTTC. This encodes CASSAPPQGPTSYGYTF.